This T cell receptor (beta chain) emerged from a study of blood T cell repertoires in COVID-19. Study background: COVID-19 samples from acute and convalescent phases originated in the United States, Italy and Spain. PBMCs, B-cell-depleted T cells, or T cells were the source of the cDNA or gDNA that made up the material.

The CDR3 extends over 16 amino acids. Germline V CDR1 and CDR2: LNHDA, SQIVND (reference sequence). The J segment lost 0 bases and the V segment lost 3 bases, leaving 7 bases of the junction unmatched. Libraries were prepared by immunoSEQ multiplex PCR; TCRdb keeps only in-frame clonotypes and omits some of them. The sample lists some 100,000 clones; 70% to 90% were seen once. The sequencing sample was made of peripheral blood. The source is a man in his forties or fifties with active or convalescent COVID-19. This rearrangement joins TRBV19 to TRBJ2-7; 8 nucleotides agree with TRBD1. CDR3 residues: CASSMAGQGPSYEQYF. DNA for the CDR3: TGTGCCAGTAGTATGGCTGGACAGGGCCCCTCCTACGAGCAGTACTTC. Full variable domain (remainder filled in from reference TRBV19 and TRBJ2-7): DGGITQSPKYLFRKEGQNVTLSCEQNLNHDAMYWYRQDPGQGLRLIYYSQIVNDFQKGDIAEGYSVSREKKESFPLTVTSAQKNPTAFYLCASSMAGQGPSYEQYFGPGTRLTVT.